One and the same sample provided the 2 T cell receptor beta chains below, sequenced in a study of OX40 agonist ivuxolimab in advanced cancers. Assay: immunoSEQ multiplex PCR; the TCRdb copy retains only in-frame clones and omits some. The data hold tens of thousands of clones, with about 90% observed a single time. Sequences were derived from CD4+ or CD8+ T cells sorted from blood, sampled in a trial of the OX40 agonist ivuxolimab. These receptors were collected from an adult with an advanced solid tumor such as melanoma, head and neck, liver or kidney cancer.

The chain links TRBV6-5 to TRBJ2-2; D is ambiguous. This CDR3 region has 13 residues. The ends were cut back, 0 bases at V and 8 bases at J, with 7 bases in the middle. In germline, CDR1 is MNHEY, CDR2 SVGAGI. CDR3 loop: CASSYSVSGELFF. DNA for the CDR3: TGTGCCAGCAGTTACTCGGTTTCAGGGGAGCTGTTTTTT.

The rearrangement uses TRBV6-5 and TRBJ1-1; D perhaps matches TRBD1 (6 bases). CDR3 length: 14 residues. Germline CDR1 is MNHEY and CDR2 is SVGAGI. Trimming took off 7 bases at V and 4 bases at J, with 16 bases between the two ends. CDR3 loop: CASTIGGYGTEAFF. The CDR3 DNA is TGTGCCAGCACCATAGGGGGTTATGGCACTGAAGCTTTCTTT.